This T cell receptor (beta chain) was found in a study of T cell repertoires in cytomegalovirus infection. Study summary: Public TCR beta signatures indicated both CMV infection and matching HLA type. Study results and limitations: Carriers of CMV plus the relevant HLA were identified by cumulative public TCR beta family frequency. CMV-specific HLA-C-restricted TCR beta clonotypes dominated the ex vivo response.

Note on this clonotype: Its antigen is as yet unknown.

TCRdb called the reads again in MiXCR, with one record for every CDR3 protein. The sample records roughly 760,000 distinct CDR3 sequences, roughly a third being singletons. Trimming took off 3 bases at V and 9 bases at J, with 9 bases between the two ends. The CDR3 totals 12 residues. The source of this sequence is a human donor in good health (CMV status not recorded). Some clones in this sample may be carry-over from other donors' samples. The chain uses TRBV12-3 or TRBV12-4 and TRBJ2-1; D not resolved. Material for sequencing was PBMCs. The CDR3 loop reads CASSLFVGEQFF. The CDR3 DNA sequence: TGTGCCAGCAGTTTGTTTGTGGGTGAGCAGTTCTTC.